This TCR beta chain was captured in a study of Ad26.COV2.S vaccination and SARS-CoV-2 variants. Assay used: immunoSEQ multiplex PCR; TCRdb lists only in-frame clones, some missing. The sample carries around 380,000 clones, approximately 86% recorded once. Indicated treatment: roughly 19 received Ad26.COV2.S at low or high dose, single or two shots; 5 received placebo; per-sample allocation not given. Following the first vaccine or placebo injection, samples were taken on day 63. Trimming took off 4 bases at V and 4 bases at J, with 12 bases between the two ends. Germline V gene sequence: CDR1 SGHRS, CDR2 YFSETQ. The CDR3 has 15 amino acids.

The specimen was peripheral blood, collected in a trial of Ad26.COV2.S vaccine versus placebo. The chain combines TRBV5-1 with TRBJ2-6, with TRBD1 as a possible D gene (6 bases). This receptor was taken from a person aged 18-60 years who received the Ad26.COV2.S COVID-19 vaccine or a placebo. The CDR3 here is CASSMDRAGANVLTF. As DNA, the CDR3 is TGCGCCAGCAGCATGGACAGAGCCGGGGCCAACGTCCTGACTTTC.